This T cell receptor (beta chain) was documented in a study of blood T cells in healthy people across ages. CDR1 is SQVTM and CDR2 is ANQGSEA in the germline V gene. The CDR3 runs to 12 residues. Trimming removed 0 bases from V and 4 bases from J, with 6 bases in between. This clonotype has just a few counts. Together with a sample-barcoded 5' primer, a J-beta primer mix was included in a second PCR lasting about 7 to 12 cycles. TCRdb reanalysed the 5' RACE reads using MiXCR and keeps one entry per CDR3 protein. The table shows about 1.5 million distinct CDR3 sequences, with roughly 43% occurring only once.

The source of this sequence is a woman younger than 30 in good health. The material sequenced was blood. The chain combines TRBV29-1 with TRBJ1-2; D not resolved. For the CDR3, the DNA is TGCAGCGTTGAAGACAGACCCTATGGCTACACCTTC. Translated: CSVEDRPYGYTF.